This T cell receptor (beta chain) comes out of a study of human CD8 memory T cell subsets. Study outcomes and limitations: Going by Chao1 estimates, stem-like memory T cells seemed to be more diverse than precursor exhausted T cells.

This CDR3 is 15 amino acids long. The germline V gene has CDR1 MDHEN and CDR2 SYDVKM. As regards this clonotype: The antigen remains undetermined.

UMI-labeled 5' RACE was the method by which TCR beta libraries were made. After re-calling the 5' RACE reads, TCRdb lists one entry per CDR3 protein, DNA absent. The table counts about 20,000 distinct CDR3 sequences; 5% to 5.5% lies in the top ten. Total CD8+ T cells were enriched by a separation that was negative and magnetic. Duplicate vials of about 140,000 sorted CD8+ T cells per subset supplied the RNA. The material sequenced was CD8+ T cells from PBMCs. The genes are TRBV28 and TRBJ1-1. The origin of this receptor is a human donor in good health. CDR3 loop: CASRPTGGRNTEAFF.